These 11 T cell receptor beta chains were all obtained from the same sample, sequenced in a study of beta chain features in type 1 diabetes. Study-level results: In every one of the four CD4+ subsets, TCRB CDR3s were moderately but significantly shorter in Type 1 diabetes patients.

No antigens are known for them. The investigators reverse transcribed all of the isolated RNA, so they sequenced expressed TCRB transcripts. Some clones are missing from TCRdb's copy, which holds only in-frame ones; the method was immunoSEQ multiplex PCR. The sample includes roughly 340,000 clones, around an eighth of them seen just once. The sequencing sample was made of naive CD4+ T cells from blood. The receptors here all came from a woman under 30 with type 1 diabetes.

This clone came up a few times. The chain is built from TRBV13 and TRBJ2-5; the match to TRBD1 covers 7 bases. The germline V gene has CDR1 PRHDT and CDR2 FYEKMQ (reference sequence). V shed 8 bases, J shed 1 base, and the junction held 13 bases outside the gene matches. The CDR3 sequence is 16 residues long. CDR3 sequence (DNA): TGTGCCAGCCGAAAAGACAGGGAGAAGTCCCAAGAGACCCAGTACTTC. Amino acids: CASRKDREKSQETQYF.

This clone was picked up a small number of times. The chain recombines TRBV15 with TRBJ2-7; D may be TRBD2 (6 bases). V was cut by 3 bases and J by 7 bases, with 13 bases left in between. Germline V lookup: CDR1 LNHNV, CDR2 YYDKDF (reference sequence). The CDR3 spans 13 residues. CDR3 region: CATSSGGLREQYF. CDR3 nucleotide sequence: TGTGCCACCAGCAGCGGGGGTCTACGAGAGCAGTACTTC.

The chain uses TRBV6-5 and TRBJ2-7; D is ambiguous. Per germline, CDR1 MNHEY and CDR2 SVGAGI. Trimming took 4 bases from V and 3 from J, leaving 7 bases between them. The CDR3 contains 12 residues. The chain's CDR3 is CASSLSGYEQYF. Written as DNA, the CDR3 is TGTGCCAGCAGTTTATCGGGCTACGAGCAGTACTTC.

This clone was observed a few times. The rearrangement links TRBV6-5 to TRBJ1-1, with D perhaps matching TRBD1 (5 bases). The V gene lost 1 base and the J gene lost 7 bases, with 13 bases spanning the gap. The CDR3 length is 14 residues. Germline V gene data show CDR1 as MNHEY and CDR2 as SVGAGI. In DNA form, the CDR3 reads TGTGCCAGCAGTTACTTGGCAGGGATGGGTGAAGCTTTCTTT. It encodes CASSYLAGMGEAFF.

This clone was detected only a few times. This chain joins TRBV7-9 and TRBJ1-2; the D is unclear. The CDR3 consists of 13 residues. Germline CDR1 SEHNR, CDR2 FQNEAQ (reference sequence). The V gene lost 2 bases and the J gene lost 8 bases, with 12 bases spanning the gap. Here the CDR3 reads CASSLRLESGYTF. CDR3 bases: TGTGCCAGCAGCTTACGTCTAGAATCGGGCTACACCTTC.

The chain uses TRBV28 and TRBJ1-5; D perhaps matches TRBD1 (6 bases). Trimming stripped 0 bases from V and 6 bases from J, with 15 bases between. Germline CDR1 and CDR2: MDHEN and SYDVKM. There are 16 residues in the CDR3. The CDR3 nucleotides are TGTGCCAGCAGTTTATGGTCCCCAGGGGAACGTCAGCCCCAGCATTTT. It is translated as CASSLWSPGERQPQHF. Variable domain in full (rest from reference TRBV28 and TRBJ1-5): DVKVTQSSRYLVKRTGEKVFLECVQDMDHENMFWYRQDPGLGLRLIYFSYDVKMKEKGDIPEGYSVSREKKERFSLILESASTNQTSMYLCASSLWSPGERQPQHFGDGTRLSIL.

This clone came up a few times. The V and J genes are TRBV2 and TRBJ2-7; tentatively, D is TRBD2 (6 bases). The CDR3 contains 14 residues. CDR1 and CDR2 from the germline V gene are SNHLY and FYNNEI. Trimming took 11 bases from V and 0 from J, leaving 17 bases between them. In DNA form, the CDR3 reads TGTGCCGGGTGTCGGGGCGGGGACTCCTACGAGCAGTACTTC. Residues: CAGCRGGDSYEQYF.

This clone was counted only a few times. The V call is TRBV30, the J call TRBJ1-2, with D uncertain. CDR3 length: 14 amino acids. Trimming shortened V by 3 bases and J by 6 bases, and 17 bases separated the two germline ends. In germline, CDR1 is GTSNPN, CDR2 SVGIG (reference sequence). In DNA form, the CDR3 reads TGTGCCTGGAGCGCTACCCCCCTGGTGAATGGCTACACCTTC. Its protein product is CAWSATPLVNGYTF.

The chain combines TRBV25-1 with TRBJ1-2; unclear D gene. The germline V and J ends were trimmed by 0 bases and 6 bases, with 11 bases remaining between them. CDR3 length: 14 residues. Germline CDR1 and CDR2: MGHDK and SYGVNS. The CDR3 bases are TGTGCCAGCAGTGAATATCGAACCCCGGATGGCTACACCTTC. Its translation: CASSEYRTPDGYTF.

This clone appeared a few times. The gene calls are TRBV18 and TRBJ2-5; TRBD2 matches 9 bases. This CDR3 contains 14 residues. V lost 4 bases to trimming and J lost 2 bases; unmatched junction nucleotides: 2. The germline gives CDR1 KGHSH, CDR2 LQKENI. The DNA of the CDR3 is TGTGCCAGCTCACAAGCGGGAGGACAAGAGACCCAGTACTTC. Translated, it gives CASSQAGGQETQYF.

This clone showed up just a few times. The gene calls are TRBV7-2 and TRBJ1-1; TRBD1 might be the D (5 bases). The CDR3 is 15 residues long. The germline CDR1 and CDR2 sequences are SGHTA and FQGNSA. V lost 0 bases and J 4 bases, leaving 12 bases between the germline ends. The CDR3 DNA sequence: TGTGCCAGCAGCTTAGCGCAGGGAGGATTCACTGAAGCTTTCTTT. Translated: CASSLAQGGFTEAFF.